The 24 T cell receptor beta chains below come from one sample, sequenced in a study of cytomegalovirus exposure and HLA in healthy donors (dated by TCRdb to the late 2010s). Library preparation was by the immunoSEQ multiplex PCR assay. A mixture of 60 forward primers for TCR Vbeta segments and 13 reverse primers for TCR Jbeta segments was used in the multiplex PCR. The table comes from immuneACCESS by way of TCRdb, which keeps in-frame sequences with V and J called. Part of the clones is missing from these tables; in studies checked, under half for an unresolved V gene and the rest for unknown reasons. The sample table contains tens of thousands of clones; only one count was recorded for 60% to 70% of them. The ten largest clones capture just under 6.5% of the sample. The source material was PBMCs. All receptors come from a woman between 25 and 40 years old in good health and CMV-seronegative.

The sample holds a few counts of this clone. This sequence joins TRBV4-1 and TRBJ1-2; possibly TRBD1 for D (6 bases). Germline V gene lookup returns CDR1 MGHRA and CDR2 YSYEKL. Between the trimmed V and J ends, which lost 4 bases and 2 bases, there was a span of 20 bases. This CDR3 comprises 17 residues. This CDR3 reads CASSPGSIRGANYGYTF. CDR3 nucleotides: TGCGCCAGCAGCCCTGGGTCCATCAGGGGCGCCAACTATGGCTACACCTTC.

J is TRBJ1-4 and V is TRBV5-1; D not resolved. V lost 4 bases and J lost 0, with 10 bases in between. The CDR3 is 15 amino acids. The germline V gene encodes CDR1 SGHRS and CDR2 YFSETQ. The CDR3 DNA sequence: TGCGCCAGCAGCGGCGCAGGATCAACTAATGAAAAACTGTTTTTT. This translates into CASSGAGSTNEKLFF. Using reference TRBV5-1 and TRBJ1-4 for the parts outside the CDR3, the full variable domain is KAGVTQTPRYLIKTRGQQVTLSCSPISGHRSVSWYQQTPGQGLQFLFEYFSETQRNKGNFPGRFSGRQFSNSRSEMNVSTLELGDSALYLCASSGAGSTNEKLFFGSGTQLSVL.

This rearrangement joins TRBV6-6 to TRBJ2-2, with TRBD1 matching 12 bases. With 3 bases clipped from V and 7 bases from J, the junction kept 3 bases outside the gene matches. This CDR3 is built from 15 residues. Germline V CDR1 and CDR2: MNHNY, SVGAGI (reference sequence). The CDR3 here is CASSYGTGGVGELFF. The CDR3 DNA follows: TGTGCCAGCAGTTATGGGACAGGGGGCGTCGGGGAGCTGTTTTTT.

This chain connects TRBV18 to TRBJ1-2; TRBD1 matches 8 bases. Trimming at V came to 2 bases and at J to 4 bases, leaving 9 bases not matched to a gene. The CDR3 has 16 residues. Germline V gene lookup returns CDR1 KGHSH and CDR2 LQKENI. CDR3 nucleotides: TGTGCCAGCTCACCAAGGAGACAGGGGACCTCCTATGGCTACACCTTC. This gives the protein CASSPRRQGTSYGYTF.

Only a few counts were recorded for this clone. This chain uses TRBV10-2 with TRBJ1-4; TRBD1 aligns across 8 bases. The CDR3 runs 12 residues. Germline lookup yields CDR1 WSHSY and CDR2 SAAADI. J lost 8 bases, V lost 6 bases, and 2 bases had no gene match. CDR3 protein: CASRQGGEKLFF. CDR3 sequence (DNA): TGCGCCAGCAGACAGGGGGGAGAAAAACTGTTTTTT.

This clone has just a few counts. V and J are TRBV9 and TRBJ2-3; possibly TRBD2 for D (5 bases). CDR1 and CDR2 (germline): SGDLS, YYNGEE. The CDR3 consists of 14 residues. V shed 4 bases and J shed 1 base, with 10 bases lying between them. DNA for the CDR3: TGTGCCAGCAGCCTCTCCGGGGGCACAGATACGCAGTATTTT. It specifies CASSLSGGTDTQYF.

This clone was seen a few times. CDR3 bases: TGTGCCATCGGAAGGAGTTCGGGTGAGCAGTTCTTC. Translation: CAIGRSSGEQFF. The genes are TRBV10-3 and TRBJ2-1; D gene uncertain. Trimming took off 8 bases at V and 9 bases at J, with 14 bases between the two ends. The length of the CDR3 is 12 residues. Germline CDR1 reads ENHRY; CDR2 reads SYGVKD.

This sequence joins TRBV9 and TRBJ2-3; TRBD1 aligns across 7 bases. The CDR3 is 14 residues long. V trimming: 3 bases; J trimming: 2 bases; junction bases outside the gene matches: 3. Germline V gene data show CDR1 as SGDLS and CDR2 as YYNGEE. This chain's CDR3 is CASSAGQYTDTQYF. The DNA of the CDR3 is TGTGCCAGCAGCGCGGGACAGTACACAGATACGCAGTATTTT.

The V call is TRBV5-8, the J call TRBJ2-5, with 10 bases aligning to TRBD1. Germline V gene lookup returns CDR1 SGHTS and CDR2 YDEGEE. CDR3 size: 14 residues. With 9 bases clipped from V and 5 bases from J, the junction kept 10 bases outside the gene matches. CDR3 nucleotides: TGTGCCATTGCCCGGGACAGGGGTACGGAGACCCAGTACTTC. Amino acids: CAIARDRGTETQYF.

The chain links TRBV5-4 to TRBJ2-5; tentatively, D is TRBD2 (5 bases). Trimming took 5 bases from V and 2 from J, leaving 13 bases between them. Per the germline V gene, CDR1 is SGHNT and CDR2 is YYREEE (reference sequence). The CDR3 is 14 residues long. CDR3 amino acids: CASSMRAVQETQYF. The DNA of the CDR3 is TGTGCCAGCAGTATGAGGGCTGTTCAAGAGACCCAGTACTTC.

CDR3 loop: CASSYDTFNEKLFF. CDR3 sequence (DNA): TGCGCCAGCAGCTATGATACTTTTAATGAAAAACTGTTTTTT. V is TRBV5-1 and J is TRBJ1-4; D is unresolved. The germline V gene has CDR1 SGHRS and CDR2 YFSETQ. The CDR3 is made up of 14 amino acids. V lost 3 bases and J lost 4, with 10 bases in between.

CDR3 protein: CASSLTGTTEGELFF. In nucleotides, the CDR3 is TGTGCCAGCAGCTTAACGGGCACGACGGAAGGGGAGCTGTTTTTT. This sequence joins TRBV7-3 and TRBJ2-2; D is ambiguous. Germline V gives CDR1 SGHTA, CDR2 FQGTGA. V was cut by 0 bases and J by 8 bases, with 13 bases left in between. This CDR3 has 15 residues.

The chain links TRBV7-3 to TRBJ2-5, with 7 bases lining up with TRBD2. The V and J ends lost 2 bases and 5 bases, in that order; junction bases with no gene match: 8. The germline CDR1 and CDR2 sequences are SGHTA and FQGTGA. CDR3 length equals 15 residues. CDR3 in DNA: TGTGCCAGCAGCTTATCTCCGGGAGGTGGGGAGACCCAGTACTTC. It translates to CASSLSPGGGETQYF.

This clone was detected a few times. The V call is TRBV12-5, the J call TRBJ2-7; D is unclear. The germline CDR1 and CDR2 sequences are LGHNT and FRNRAP. The CDR3 spans 12 residues. V was pared by 6 bases and J by 5 bases, with 11 bases between. The CDR3 DNA sequence: TGTGCTAGTGGCCGCACTCCCGACGAGCAGTACTTC. The encoded protein is CASGRTPDEQYF.

This CDR3 is CASSLGAGGSGNTIYF. Written as DNA, the CDR3 is TGTGCCAGCAGCTTAGGAGCAGGGGGTTCTGGAAACACCATATATTTT. V gene TRBV7-8 combines with J gene TRBJ1-3; TRBD1 aligns across 7 bases. The V segment lost 1 base and the J segment 1 base; nucleotides outside the gene matches: 4. Germline CDR1 SGHVS, CDR2 FQNEAQ. This CDR3 is built from 16 residues.

Concerning this clone: In the same sample, other DNA sequences code for this CDR3. The chain carries TRBV5-1 and TRBJ2-7; tentative D call: TRBD1 (5 bases). Germline values: CDR1 SGHRS, CDR2 YFSETQ. This CDR3 region has 13 residues. V was trimmed by 4 bases and J by 5 bases, leaving 13 bases between them. CDR3 amino acids: CASSPGNLNEQYF. The DNA of the CDR3 is TGCGCCAGCAGCCCAGGGAATTTAAACGAGCAGTACTTC.

This chain joins TRBV30 and TRBJ1-5; D is unclear. CDR1 is GTSNPN and CDR2 is SVGIG in the germline V gene (reference sequence). CDR3 length: 13 amino acids. The ends were cut back, 2 bases at V and 0 bases at J, with 5 bases in the middle. Here the CDR3 DNA reads TGTGCCTGGAGTACTGATAGCAATCAGCCCCAGCATTTT. This translates into CAWSTDSNQPQHF.

This clone appeared a single time. J is TRBJ1-4 and V is TRBV15; maybe TRBD1 (6 bases). Germline CDR1 LNHNV, CDR2 YYDKDF (reference sequence). Trimming left V 2 bases short and J 11 bases short, with 9 bases between. This CDR3 comprises 12 residues. CDR3 sequence: CATSRHRDKLFF. The CDR3 DNA reads as TGTGCCACCAGCAGACACAGGGACAAACTGTTTTTT.

The J gene is TRBJ1-1, the V gene TRBV6-5; 7 bases are shared with TRBD1. This CDR3 region has 15 residues. The J segment lost 6 bases and the V segment lost 2 bases, leaving 9 bases of the junction unmatched. Germline values: CDR1 MNHEY, CDR2 SVGAGI. The CDR3 is CASSYTTGITAEAFF. CDR3 coding DNA: TGTGCCAGCAGTTACACGACAGGGATAACGGCTGAAGCTTTCTTT.

The rearrangement uses TRBV14 and TRBJ1-2; TRBD1 matches at 9 bases. The CDR3 runs to 16 residues. The V and J ends lost 0 bases and 4 bases, in that order; junction bases with no gene match: 6. The germline gives CDR1 SGHDN, CDR2 FVKESK. The CDR3 nucleotides read TGTGCCAGCAGCCAAGATCCGGGACAGGGAATCTATGGCTACACCTTC. The encoded protein is CASSQDPGQGIYGYTF. Together with reference TRBV14 and TRBJ1-2, the CDR3 gives the full variable domain: EAGVTQFPSHSVIEKGQTVTLRCDPISGHDNLYWYRRVMGKEIKFLLHFVKESKQDESGMPNNRFLAERTGGTYSTLKVQPAELEDSGVYFCASSQDPGQGIYGYTFGSGTRLTVV.

The rearrangement links TRBV5-4 to TRBJ1-3; perhaps TRBD1 as D (6 bases). CDR3 size: 16 residues. Trimming removed 0 bases at V and 0 bases at J, with 10 bases between. Germline lookup yields CDR1 SGHNT and CDR2 YYREEE (reference sequence). CDR3 DNA sequence: TGTGCCAGCAGCTTGGGGACAGCACCCTCTGGAAACACCATATATTTT. Translated, it gives CASSLGTAPSGNTIYF.

This clone was counted a few times. The chain employs TRBV7-9 and TRBJ2-7; a weak D match, TRBD2 (5 bases). The CDR3 covers 12 residues. Germline V CDR1 and CDR2: SEHNR, FQNEAQ (reference sequence). Trimming stripped 2 bases from V and 10 bases from J, with 12 bases between. The CDR3 coding sequence is TGTGCCAGCAGCTTATCCCCCCCGGGACAGTACTTC. Its translation is CASSLSPPGQYF. The whole variable domain, remainder taken from reference TRBV7-9 and TRBJ2-7, is DTGVSQNPRHKITKRGQNVTFRCDPISEHNRLYWYRQTLGQGPEFLTYFQNEAQLEKSRLLSDRFSAERPKGSFSTLEIQRTEQGDSAMYLCASSLSPPGQYFGPGTRLTVT.

This chain links TRBV9 with TRBJ1-4, with TRBD1 identical over 7 bases. Germline V CDR1 and CDR2: SGDLS, YYNGEE. The trim removed 4 bases at V and 8 bases at J, leaving 11 bases unmatched. The CDR3 length is 15 residues. The CDR3 DNA is TGTGCCAGCAGCCCCCCGGGACAGCTCTCCGAAAAACTGTTTTTT. Protein product: CASSPPGQLSEKLFF.

This clone was seen only once. This sequence joins TRBV6-6 and TRBJ1-5, with D possibly being TRBD1 (6 bases). Germline loops: CDR1 MNHNY, CDR2 SVGAGI (reference sequence). V lost 6 bases to trimming and J lost 1 base, with 13 bases between them. CDR3 length: 15 amino acids. The CDR3 sequence is CASSPEGVSNQPQHF. CDR3 bases: TGTGCCAGCAGCCCCGAGGGGGTGAGCAATCAGCCCCAGCATTTT.